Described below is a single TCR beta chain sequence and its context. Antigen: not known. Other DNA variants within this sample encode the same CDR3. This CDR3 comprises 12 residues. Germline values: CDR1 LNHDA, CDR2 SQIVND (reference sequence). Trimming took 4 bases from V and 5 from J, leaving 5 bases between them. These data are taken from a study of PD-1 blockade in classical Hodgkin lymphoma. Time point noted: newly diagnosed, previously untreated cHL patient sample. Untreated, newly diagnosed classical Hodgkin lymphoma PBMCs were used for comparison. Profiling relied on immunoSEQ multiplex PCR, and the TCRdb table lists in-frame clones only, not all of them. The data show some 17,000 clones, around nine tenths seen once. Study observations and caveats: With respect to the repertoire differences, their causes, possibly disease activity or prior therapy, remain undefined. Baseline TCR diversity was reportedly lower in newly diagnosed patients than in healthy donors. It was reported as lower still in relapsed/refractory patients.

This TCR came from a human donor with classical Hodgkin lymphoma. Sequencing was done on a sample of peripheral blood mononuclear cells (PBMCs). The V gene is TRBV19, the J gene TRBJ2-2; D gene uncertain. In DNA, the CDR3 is TGTGCCAGTAGTACAGGTACCGGGGAGCTGTTTTTT. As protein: CASSTGTGELFF.